Below are 8 T cell receptor beta chains sequenced from a single sample in a study of human T cells and chemical hapten exposure. Using its own MiXCR run on the RACE reads, TCRdb lists one record per CDR3 protein. The sample gives under 450,000 distinct CDR3 sequences, nearly 6.5% of which show up once; approximately 5.4% is in the top ten. As for time point: patch test 2, 6 weeks after DPC sensitization. As for treatment: therapeutic diphenylcyclopropenone sensitization with weekly scalp DPC. Sequencing was performed on whole blood, taken in connection with sensitization to the hapten diphenylcyclopropenone (DPC). The receptors shown here come from a woman aged 18 to 35 with alopecia areata. Some clones in this sample may be carry-over from other donors' samples.

This clonotype was seen at least ten times. This chain joins TRBV20-1 and TRBJ1-6; D remains ambiguous. The CDR3 is made up of 14 amino acids. Deletions cut 4 bases from V and 3 bases from J, with 10 bases between. CDR1 and CDR2 from the germline V gene are DFQATT and SNEGSKA (reference sequence). The chain's CDR3 is CSATNDNYNSPLHF. Here the CDR3 DNA reads TGCAGTGCTACCAACGATAACTATAATTCACCCCTCCACTTT.

The chain recombines TRBV9 with TRBJ2-5, with D perhaps matching TRBD1 (6 bases). The V gene lost 0 bases and the J gene lost 4 bases, with 10 bases spanning the gap. There are 14 residues in the CDR3. Germline V gene data show CDR1 as SGDLS and CDR2 as YYNGEE. CDR3 sequence reads: CASSVGGTRETQYF. CDR3 DNA sequence: TGTGCCAGCAGCGTAGGAGGGACAAGAGAGACCCAGTACTTC.

The gene calls are TRBV5-1 and TRBJ1-1, with 9 bases aligning to TRBD1. The trim removed 4 bases at V and 0 bases at J, leaving 7 bases unmatched. The CDR3 totals 16 residues. CDR1 and CDR2 (germline): SGHRS, YFSETQ. DNA of the CDR3: TGCGCCAGCAGCCGGACAGGGGCGACCATGAACACTGAAGCTTTCTTT. Amino acids: CASSRTGATMNTEAFF.

There are many counts of this clonotype. The chain carries TRBV10-3 and TRBJ1-1; the match to TRBD1 covers 7 bases. There are 13 residues in the CDR3. Germline V CDR1 and CDR2: ENHRY, SYGVKD. Germline trimming cut 6 bases from V and 6 bases from J; bases unmatched to any gene: 7. The CDR3 nucleotides read TGTGCCATCAGCGGACAGGCTGCCTCTGAAGCTTTCTTT. Its protein is CAISGQAASEAFF.

This clonotype was counted many times. The chain joins TRBV20-1 to TRBJ1-2; a possible D gene is TRBD1 (6 bases). Germline V gene lookup returns CDR1 DFQATT and CDR2 SNEGSKA (reference sequence). Trimming removed 6 bases at V and 2 bases at J, with 10 bases between. The CDR3 loop spans 12 amino acids. The CDR3 region has the DNA TGCAGTGCCATCCAGGGGAACTATGGCTACACCTTC. It yields the protein CSAIQGNYGYTF.

This clonotype was found a few times. The chain uses TRBV6-1 and TRBJ2-5, with D possibly TRBD1 on 5 matching bases. The ends were cut back, 8 bases at V and 4 bases at J, with 17 bases in the middle. The germline gives CDR1 MNHNS, CDR2 SASEGT. The CDR3 extends over 14 amino acids. This chain's CDR3 is CASHNFRVGETQYF. The DNA of the CDR3 is TGTGCCAGCCACAACTTCAGGGTCGGAGAGACCCAGTACTTC.

The chain links TRBV20-1 to TRBJ1-1; D unclear. Germline-derived CDR1 and CDR2 are DFQATT and SNEGSKA (reference sequence). The length of the CDR3 is 13 residues. Trimming stripped 5 bases from V and 0 bases from J, with 10 bases between. As DNA, the CDR3 is TGCAGTGCTGGGGTCAACCTGAACACTGAAGCTTTCTTT. As protein: CSAGVNLNTEAFF.

This clonotype was detected ten times or more. This sequence joins TRBV6-5 and TRBJ1-2, with D unresolved. The CDR3 spans 13 residues. Germline CDR1 is MNHEY and CDR2 is SVGAGI. Trimming removed 6 bases from V and 2 bases from J, with 10 bases in between. Here the CDR3 DNA reads TGTGCCAGCAGACGGACGGCGAACTATGGCTACACCTTC. Amino acid sequence: CASRRTANYGYTF.